This T cell receptor (beta chain) was observed in a study of cytomegalovirus exposure and HLA in healthy donors. The CDR3 sequence is 13 residues long. Germline CDR1 reads LNHNV; CDR2 reads YYDKDF (reference sequence). The ends were cut back, 1 base at V and 9 bases at J, with 12 bases in the middle. The PCR ran on 60 Vbeta and 13 Jbeta primers. TCRdb's table, derived via immunoSEQ multiplex PCR, lists solely in-frame clones and lacks some. The sample yields about 85,000 clones, over 70% seen once. The chain links TRBV15 to TRBJ1-1; D gene uncertain. The receptor was derived from a woman in her fifties or sixties in good health and CMV-seropositive. Sequencing used PBMCs. In nucleotides, the CDR3 is TGTGCCACCAGCAGAGTGTCCGGAGAAAAAGCTTTCTTT. Protein sequence: CATSRVSGEKAFF.